The 27 T cell receptor beta chains given below trace back to one sample, sequenced in a study of shared clonotypes between healthy human individuals (TCRdb year 2020). Libraries were built with the immunoSEQ multiplex PCR assay. TCRdb carries this immuneACCESS record with in-frame sequences only. Its versions omit some clonotypes, under half of them owing to an unresolved V gene in the studies checked, with the rest unexplained. This sample holds 2 million to 2.5 million clones; approximately 95% were observed only once. Under 0.45% of the sample comes from the top ten. The specimen was naive CD4+ T cells from PBMCs. The cell subset or site label corresponds to: CD45RA+ positively selected. These TCRs come from a man aged 18 to 35 in good health. Some clones in this sample may be carry-over from other donors' samples.

The gene calls are TRBV7-2 and TRBJ1-2, with 9 bases matching TRBD1. The trim removed 6 bases at V and 2 bases at J, leaving 7 bases unmatched. CDR3 length: 15 amino acids. CDR1 and CDR2 from the germline V gene are SGHTA and FQGNSA. DNA of the CDR3: TGTGCCAGCAGACGAGACAGGGGGGCCAACTATGGCTACACCTTC. Translated, it gives CASRRDRGANYGYTF.

The chain is built from TRBV5-1 and TRBJ1-1; D ambiguous. This CDR3 region has 13 residues. The V gene lost 6 bases and the J gene lost 5 bases, with 14 bases spanning the gap. The germline CDR1 and CDR2 sequences are SGHRS and YFSETQ. CDR3 sequence (DNA): TGCGCCAGCACCCCGGGTGTTTTGACTGAAGCTTTCTTT. This translates into CASTPGVLTEAFF.

The V call is TRBV28, the J call TRBJ2-7, with 9 bases fitting TRBD1. The CDR3 is 18 amino acids. V was clipped by 4 bases and J by 3 bases; unmatched bases: 16. Germline V lookup: CDR1 MDHEN, CDR2 SYDVKM. The DNA of the CDR3 is TGTGCCAGCAGTTCTCAGGTATATTGGGGACAGGGAGACTACGAGCAGTACTTC. This translates into CASSSQVYWGQGDYEQYF.

V and J are TRBV11-3 and TRBJ1-1; no reliable D call. In germline, CDR1 is SGHNT, CDR2 YENEEA. Trimming took off 0 bases at V and 3 bases at J, with 5 bases between the two ends. This CDR3 has 13 residues. In DNA form, the CDR3 reads TGTGCCAGCAGCTTAGACGGACACACTGAAGCTTTCTTT. It specifies CASSLDGHTEAFF.

V is TRBV19 and J is TRBJ2-1; 8 bases align to TRBD1. CDR1 LNHDA and CDR2 SQIVND come from the germline V gene (reference sequence). The CDR3 covers 17 residues. Trimming cost V 5 bases and J 0 bases; bases outside gene matches: 9. The CDR3 loop is CASSPRTGRSSYNEQFF. The CDR3 DNA sequence: TGTGCCAGTAGTCCGCGGACAGGGAGATCCTCCTACAATGAGCAGTTCTTC.

The chain's CDR3 is CAMTSGVNNEQFF. CDR3 DNA sequence: TGTGCCATGACTAGCGGGGTTAACAATGAGCAGTTCTTC. V is TRBV10-3 and J is TRBJ2-1; the match to TRBD2 covers 11 bases. The CDR3 runs to 13 residues. Per germline, CDR1 ENHRY and CDR2 SYGVKD. Trimming at V came to 9 bases and at J to 5 bases, leaving 3 bases not matched to a gene.

CDR3: CSVEGRLRQETQYF. For the CDR3, the DNA is TGCAGCGTTGAGGGCCGACTTCGTCAAGAGACCCAGTACTTC. This sequence joins TRBV29-1 and TRBJ2-5; no firm D call. Per germline, CDR1 SQVTM and CDR2 ANQGSEA. This CDR3 region has 14 residues. The V end was cut by 3 bases, the J end by 2 bases, with 13 bases between.

In its sample, this clone was seen once. At one of its ends the junction is not consistent with the germline gene, which may arise from a read error. The J gene is TRBJ2-2, the V gene TRBV7-3; TRBD1 agrees at 11 bases. The length of the CDR3 is 16 residues. Germline CDR1 and CDR2: SGHTA and FQGTGA. CDR3 amino acids: CASSLTRTGGSGELFF. As DNA, the CDR3 is TGTGCCAGCAGCCTAACCCGGACAGGGGGCTCCGGGGAGCTGTTTTTT.

The rearrangement joins TRBV19 to TRBJ1-2, with a tentative D call TRBD1 (6 bases). V shed 7 bases and J shed 3 bases, with 18 bases lying between them. CDR1 is LNHDA and CDR2 is SQIVND in the germline V gene (reference sequence). The CDR3 length is 15 residues. The CDR3 reads CASTKRSGAHYGYTF. CDR3 nucleotide sequence: TGTGCCAGTACCAAGCGCTCGGGGGCCCACTATGGCTACACCTTC.

The chain combines TRBV28 with TRBJ1-5; 8 nucleotides line up with TRBD1. V shed 6 bases, J shed 4 bases, and the junction held 5 bases outside the gene matches. CDR1 and CDR2 (germline): MDHEN, SYDVKM. This CDR3 has 14 residues. The CDR3 protein is CASSQNRGNQPQHF. CDR3 nucleotide sequence: TGTGCCAGCAGCCAAAACAGGGGGAATCAGCCCCAGCATTTT.

The rearrangement joins TRBV4-1 to TRBJ2-3, with D maybe TRBD2 (5 bases). With 4 bases removed from V and 6 bases from J, the gap between germline ends came to 14 bases. Looked up from germline, CDR1 is MGHRA and CDR2 is YSYEKL. CDR3 size: 14 residues. CDR3 protein: CASSPSPGGDTQYF. The CDR3 coding sequence is TGCGCCAGCAGCCCCTCCCCGGGCGGGGATACGCAGTATTTT.

The chain couples TRBV2 to TRBJ2-7; 11 bases align to TRBD1. Per the germline V gene, CDR1 is SNHLY and CDR2 is FYNNEI. V shed 5 bases and J 4 bases; nucleotides not matched to a gene: 4. The CDR3 extends over 14 amino acids. CDR3 nucleotides: TGTGCCAGCAGTCAGGGACAGGGGGTGTACGAGCAGTACTTC. This translates into CASSQGQGVYEQYF.

A note on this clone: The identical CDR3 is also encoded by other nucleotide sequences in the sample. V and J are TRBV5-1 and TRBJ2-3, with TRBD1 matching 10 bases. In germline, CDR1 is SGHRS, CDR2 YFSETQ. The J segment lost 1 base and the V segment lost 4 bases, leaving 3 bases of the junction unmatched. This CDR3 is 15 amino acids long. CDR3 bases: TGCGCCAGCAGCCCGGGGACAGGGGGCACAGATACGCAGTATTTT. As protein: CASSPGTGGTDTQYF.

The CDR3, as DNA: TGTGCCAGCAGCTTAGCCGGAGCGGGGTCCTACAATGAGCAGTTCTTC. This sequence encodes CASSLAGAGSYNEQFF. The chain joins TRBV7-6 to TRBJ2-1, with TRBD2 identical over 7 bases. Per the germline V gene, CDR1 is SGHVS and CDR2 is FNYEAQ. The CDR3 covers 16 residues. The V segment lost 0 bases and the J segment 1 base; nucleotides outside the gene matches: 3.

The rearrangement joins TRBV27 to TRBJ2-5, with TRBD1 matching over 8 bases. This CDR3 has 14 amino acids. The germline CDR1 and CDR2 sequences are MNHEY and SMNVEV (reference sequence). V dropped 6 bases and J dropped 7; count of bases not matched to a gene: 10. The CDR3, as DNA: TGTGCCAGCAGGGTCGGGCAGGGGGCTTTGACCCAGTACTTC. It codes for CASRVGQGALTQYF.

The gene calls are TRBV7-3 and TRBJ2-5, with 8 bases aligning to TRBD2. V lost 1 base to trimming and J lost 5 bases; unmatched junction nucleotides: 6. The CDR3 is 15 amino acids. In germline, CDR1 is SGHTA, CDR2 FQGTGA. The DNA for the CDR3 is TGTGCCAGCAGCTTAATACCGGGAGGGAGGGAGACCCAGTACTTC. It translates to CASSLIPGGRETQYF.

This rearrangement joins TRBV28 to TRBJ1-5, with 9 bases fitting TRBD1. Germline loops: CDR1 MDHEN, CDR2 SYDVKM. Losses at the gene ends were 4 bases for V and 6 bases for J; bases not matched to a gene: 7. This CDR3 has 15 residues. For the CDR3, the DNA is TGTGCCAGCAGTTACCGGGACAGGGCTGCTCAGCCCCAGCATTTT. As protein: CASSYRDRAAQPQHF.

The chain recombines TRBV4-3 with TRBJ2-2; 10 bases align to TRBD2. The CDR3 is 17 amino acids. V lost 1 base, J lost 13 bases, and 15 bases stayed unmatched. Germline CDR1 is LGHNA and CDR2 is YSLEER. The CDR3 DNA reads TGCGCCAGCAGCCAAGGCTCCGTCTTATTAGCGGGAGGAGGGCTGTTTTTT. This translates into CASSQGSVLLAGGGLFF.

This rearrangement joins TRBV28 to TRBJ2-5; D remains unclear. Trimming pared 2 bases from V and 2 bases from J, leaving 12 bases between. Per the germline V gene, CDR1 is MDHEN and CDR2 is SYDVKM. This CDR3 is 15 amino acids long. In DNA, the CDR3 is TGTGCCAGCAGTTTAATCGAGGCGAGTCAAGAGACCCAGTACTTC. Its translation is CASSLIEASQETQYF.

The chain employs TRBV7-9 and TRBJ2-1, with TRBD2 matching 7 bases. Germline CDR1 reads SEHNR; CDR2 reads FQNEAQ (reference sequence). CDR3 length: 17 amino acids. The ends lost 5 bases at V and 5 bases at J; junction bases unmatched: 15. This CDR3 is CASSPGTTGLGDNEQFF. As DNA, the CDR3 is TGTGCCAGCAGCCCCGGGACTACAGGCCTGGGGGACAATGAGCAGTTCTTC.

The CDR3 loop reads CASSLTGAPSYNEQFF. CDR3 bases: TGTGCCAGTAGCCTTACAGGGGCGCCGTCCTACAATGAGCAGTTCTTC. The rearrangement uses TRBV19 and TRBJ2-1; TRBD1 matches 7 bases. V was pared by 6 bases and J by 1 base, with 9 bases of the junction left unmatched. Germline lookup yields CDR1 LNHDA and CDR2 SQIVND (reference sequence). The CDR3 is 16 residues long.

This clone was detected once. A junction end diverges from the germline sequence, so it may reflect a read error. For the CDR3, the DNA is TGTGCCAGCAGCAAACGACTAGCGGGAGGGGGGCTGTTTTTT. Its translation: CASSKRLAGGGLFF. V is TRBV14 and J is TRBJ2-2, with 14 bases aligning to TRBD2. Germline CDR1 SGHDN, CDR2 FVKESK. The CDR3 length is 14 residues.

This clone was detected once. The J gene is TRBJ2-7, the V gene TRBV28; the match to TRBD2 covers 9 bases. Per the germline V gene, CDR1 is MDHEN and CDR2 is SYDVKM. There are 15 residues in the CDR3. Trimming took 3 bases from V and 6 from J; bases not matched to a gene: 9. The CDR3: CASSFSGSWPAEQYF. CDR3 sequence (DNA): TGTGCCAGCAGTTTTAGCGGGAGTTGGCCCGCCGAGCAGTACTTC.

The CDR3, as DNA: TGTGCCAGCGGTAGGTCAGACGAGCAGTACTTC. This encodes CASGRSDEQYF. The chain combines TRBV7-2 with TRBJ2-7; D unresolved. There are 11 residues in the CDR3. The germline gives CDR1 SGHTA, CDR2 FQGNSA. V shed 8 bases and J shed 5 bases, with 10 bases lying between them.

The chain carries TRBV4-3 and TRBJ2-5; weak D call: TRBD2 (5 bases). CDR1 and CDR2 from the germline V gene are LGHNA and YSLEER. This CDR3 has 14 residues. The V end was cut by 4 bases, the J end by 5 bases, with 14 bases between. CDR3 amino acids: CASSPTVGGETQYF. DNA for the CDR3: TGCGCCAGCAGCCCAACGGTCGGCGGGGAGACCCAGTACTTC.

The gene calls are TRBV18 and TRBJ2-5; D not certain. Germline V gene sequence: CDR1 KGHSH, CDR2 LQKENI. CDR3 size: 14 residues. Trimming left V 0 bases short and J 3 bases short, with 8 bases between. The CDR3 coding sequence is TGTGCCAGCTCACCACCGAACAGCAAAGAGACCCAGTACTTC. Residues: CASSPPNSKETQYF. The full variable domain, completed using reference TRBV18 and TRBJ2-5, is NAGVMQNPRHLVRRRGQEARLRCSPMKGHSHVYWYRQLPEEGLKFMVYLQKENIIDESGMPKERFSAEFPKEGPSILRIQQVVRGDSAAYFCASSPPNSKETQYFGPGTRLLVL.

The rearrangement uses TRBV5-1 and TRBJ2-1; 9 bases are shared with TRBD2. The CDR3 length is 16 residues. The germline gives CDR1 SGHRS, CDR2 YFSETQ. V gave up 3 bases and J gave up 2 bases; unmatched junction bases: 6. CDR3 sequence: CASSSPAGGTYNEQFF. The CDR3 coding sequence is TGCGCCAGCAGCTCCCCAGCGGGAGGTACCTACAATGAGCAGTTCTTC.